This T cell receptor beta chain is from a study of blood T cells in healthy people across ages (dated by TCRdb to the mid-2010s). Broadly, across the study: Template switching captured roughly one uniquely barcoded TCR beta cDNA molecule per two T cells in model experiments. The study measured age-related changes in TCR beta repertoire diversity using deep sequencing normalized with unique cDNA molecular identifiers. Donors were grouped into four age groups: young (average about 15 years), middle-aged (39), aged (around 60) and long-lived (approximately 78). The study analyzed two additional independent replicas of 1 million unique cDNA reads from the same blood draw for two donors, one aged 18 to 29 and one aged 80 or older. Broad study findings and their caveats: Bulk unsorted PBMC profiling prevented conclusive comparison of naive and antigen-experienced compartments. The long-lived group showed more naive CD4+ T cells, fewer expanded clones and increased TCR diversity than the aged group, suggesting age selection. The percentage of naive T cells measured by flow cytometry correlated strongly with observed TCR beta diversity. The CMV infection status of donors was not known, potentially confounding age-related changes in expanded clonotypes. Estimates of total diversity from one million sequenced T cells were regarded as lower bounds and underestimates. Observed TCR beta diversity per million T cells fell roughly linearly with age, and a significant reduction was already apparent by age about 38.

Sequences LGHDT (CDR1) and YNNKEL (CDR2) are obtained from the germline V gene (reference sequence). From cysteine to phenylalanine, the CDR3 is 14 amino acids long. Only CDR3 DNA remains: 42 bases, in frame from the first base. Relative to germline, V is 0 bases shorter and J is 4 bases shorter, with 9 bases between their ends. Systemically healthy Caucasian individuals from Russia, 39 in total and aged about 6 to 95 years, were included as donors. About 10 milliliters of peripheral blood were collected from each donor into EDTA-treated Vacutainer tubes. Ficoll-Paque density-gradient centrifugation was used to isolate PBMCs, with at least 6.5 million per sample. Total RNA was extracted from PBMCs with Trizol reagent, with at least 5.5 micrograms obtained per sample. For every donor, an aliquot of PBMCs went through flow cytometry to measure the percentages of naive CD45RAhigh/CD27high T cells. As concerns this clonotype: Its binding antigen is unknown. Per-nucleotide qualities are absent, and no much larger clonotype sits a single base away.

The method was 5' RACE. This sample was sequenced with an Illumina HiSeq 2500. A second PCR of roughly 7 to 11 cycles was run with a J-beta primer mix and a sample-barcoded 5' primer. Each TCR beta cDNA molecule received a unique molecular identifier from a template-switch 5' adaptor carrying 12 random nucleotides. Each sample yielded at least 2.5 million CDR3-containing paired-end reads. First-strand cDNA was synthesized from all RNA with the Mint cDNA synthesis kit, primed by a TRBC-specific oligonucleotide. All cDNA was treated with uracil-DNA glycosylase and then went through a first 18-cycle PCR with the universal primers M1SS and BC2_uni_R. The authors' pipeline ran thus. For normalization, 1 million high-quality reads, each with a distinct molecular identifier, were randomly selected from each sample. Reads with shared molecular identifiers were discarded instead of being binned into consensus sequences. MiTCR, with a Q25 quality threshold and the strictest error-elimination algorithm, was used for CDR3 identification, clonotype clustering and error correction. A nonparametric unseen species model with Euler transformation was used to estimate a lower bound on total TCR beta diversity. Using fastp at Q25 and MiXCR, TCRdb reprocessed the public reads and kept productive beta chains. CDR3 protein sequences are deduplicated, and each keeps its most common genes and DNA. The V and J calls come from TCRdb's annotation, not from the publication. The sample includes fewer than 800,000 distinct CDR3 sequences, with 25% observed a single time. The ten top clones hold roughly 9% of the sample.

These data were also reused for a study on T cells of mothers and their children. The second study reports: Nine systemically healthy Caucasian individuals served as donors, namely three mothers together with their six children. cDNA synthesis consumed the entire amount of extracted RNA, loaded at around 1.5 ug RNA in each 15 ul reaction. In the second PCR, the M1S primer introduced both the sample barcodes and 2-4 random nucleotides. Over 8.5 million TCR beta CDR3 reads were obtained for each mother, and 2.5 million to 3 million reads were obtained for each child. In both related and unrelated pairs, thymic selection shapes the output of TCR recombination in a similar way, with inherited differences having only a minor effect. Normalized repertoire overlap was always slightly but never significantly higher in related than unrelated mother-child pairs. Persistent microchimeric T cell clones were not detected, at a sensitivity of approximately 100 clones per million clonotypes. In the study, deep NGS was used to compare the TCR beta repertoires of mothers and children, and features distinguishing related mother-child pairs from unrelated individuals were sought. The mean age was about 40 +/- 4 years for the mothers and approximately 11 +/- 4 years for the children. After adapter ligation with NEBNext reagents, the libraries were sequenced on Illumina HiSeq 2000 with 100+100 nt paired-end reads. Mother and child libraries were prepared a month apart and sequenced in separate runs to prevent cross-contamination. For each donor, somewhere between 500,000 and 2,000,000 distinct TCR beta clonotypes were identified. Naive TCR beta clonotypes were estimated from low-frequency clonotypes matched to each donor's FACS-determined naive share, without sorting.

In this chain, TRBV3-1 is recombined with TRBJ2-5; no D segment can be confidently identified. Sequenced: blood. The TCR was taken from a boy younger than 18 in good health. The DNA is as follows: TGTGCCAGCAGCCAAGATTGGAGTTTAGAGACCCAGTACTTC. The resulting protein is CASSQDWSLETQYF.